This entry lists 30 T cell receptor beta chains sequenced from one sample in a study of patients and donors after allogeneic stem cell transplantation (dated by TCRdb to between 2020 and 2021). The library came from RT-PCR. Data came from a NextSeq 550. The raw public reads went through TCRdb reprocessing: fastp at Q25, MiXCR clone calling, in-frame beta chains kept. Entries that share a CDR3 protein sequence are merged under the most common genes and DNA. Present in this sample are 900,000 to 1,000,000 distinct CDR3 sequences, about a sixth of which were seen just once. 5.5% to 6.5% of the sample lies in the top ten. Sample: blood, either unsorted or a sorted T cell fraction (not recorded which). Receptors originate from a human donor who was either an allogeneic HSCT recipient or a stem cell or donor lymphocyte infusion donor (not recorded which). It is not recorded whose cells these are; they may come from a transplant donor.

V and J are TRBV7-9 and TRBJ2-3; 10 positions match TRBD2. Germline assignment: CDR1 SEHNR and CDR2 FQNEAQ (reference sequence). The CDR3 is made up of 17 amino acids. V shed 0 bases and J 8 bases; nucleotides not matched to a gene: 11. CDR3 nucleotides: TGTGCCAGCAGCTTAGCCCAGGCTAGCGGGAGCCGCCCTACGCAGTATTTT. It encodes CASSLAQASGSRPTQYF. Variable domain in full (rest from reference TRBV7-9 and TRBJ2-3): DTGVSQNPRHKITKRGQNVTFRCDPISEHNRLYWYRQTLGQGPEFLTYFQNEAQLEKSRLLSDRFSAERPKGSFSTLEIQRTEQGDSAMYLCASSLAQASGSRPTQYFGPGTRLTVL.

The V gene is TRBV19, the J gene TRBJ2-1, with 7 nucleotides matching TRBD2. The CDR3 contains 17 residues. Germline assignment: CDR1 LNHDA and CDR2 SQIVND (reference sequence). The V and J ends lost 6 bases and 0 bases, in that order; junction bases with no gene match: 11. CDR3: CASSQTNGRPSYNEQFF. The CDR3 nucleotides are TGTGCCAGTAGCCAGACTAACGGGAGGCCCTCCTACAATGAGCAGTTCTTC.

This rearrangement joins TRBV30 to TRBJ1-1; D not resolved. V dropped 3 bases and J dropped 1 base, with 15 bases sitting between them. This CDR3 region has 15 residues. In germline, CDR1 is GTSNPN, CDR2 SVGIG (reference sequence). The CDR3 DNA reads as TGTGCCTGGAGCCTAAGGAGGGCAGGGAACACTGAAGCTTTCTTT. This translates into CAWSLRRAGNTEAFF.

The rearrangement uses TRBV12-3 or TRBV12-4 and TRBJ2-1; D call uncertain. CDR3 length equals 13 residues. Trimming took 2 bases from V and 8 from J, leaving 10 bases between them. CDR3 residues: CASSLNPGYEQFF. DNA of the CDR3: TGTGCCAGCAGTTTAAACCCAGGCTATGAGCAGTTCTTC.

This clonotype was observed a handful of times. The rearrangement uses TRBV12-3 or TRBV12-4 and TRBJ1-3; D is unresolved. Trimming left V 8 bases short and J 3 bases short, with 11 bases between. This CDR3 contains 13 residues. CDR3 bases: TGTGCCAGCGCCGTAGCAGGTGGAAACACCATATATTTT. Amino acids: CASAVAGGNTIYF.

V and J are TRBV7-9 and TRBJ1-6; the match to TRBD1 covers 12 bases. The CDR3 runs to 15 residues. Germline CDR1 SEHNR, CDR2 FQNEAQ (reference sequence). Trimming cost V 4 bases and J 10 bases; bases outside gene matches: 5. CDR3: CASSCGGTGGSPLHF. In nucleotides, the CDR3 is TGTGCCAGCAGCTGCGGCGGGACAGGGGGCTCACCCCTCCACTTT. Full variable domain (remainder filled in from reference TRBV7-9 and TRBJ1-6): DTGVSQNPRHKITKRGQNVTFRCDPISEHNRLYWYRQTLGQGPEFLTYFQNEAQLEKSRLLSDRFSAERPKGSFSTLEIQRTEQGDSAMYLCASSCGGTGGSPLHFGNGTRLTVT.

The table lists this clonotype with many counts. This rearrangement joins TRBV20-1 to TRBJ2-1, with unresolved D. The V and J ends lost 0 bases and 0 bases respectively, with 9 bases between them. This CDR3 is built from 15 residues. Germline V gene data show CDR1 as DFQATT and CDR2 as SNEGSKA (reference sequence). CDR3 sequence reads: CSARDFRSSYNEQFF. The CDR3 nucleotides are TGCAGTGCTAGAGATTTTAGGAGCTCCTACAATGAGCAGTTCTTC.

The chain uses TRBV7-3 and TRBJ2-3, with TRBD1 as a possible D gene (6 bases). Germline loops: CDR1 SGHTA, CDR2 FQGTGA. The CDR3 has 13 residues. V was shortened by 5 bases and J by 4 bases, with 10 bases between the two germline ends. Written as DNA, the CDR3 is TGTGCCAGCAGCCCAGGGGCTTCAGATACGCAGTATTTT. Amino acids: CASSPGASDTQYF.

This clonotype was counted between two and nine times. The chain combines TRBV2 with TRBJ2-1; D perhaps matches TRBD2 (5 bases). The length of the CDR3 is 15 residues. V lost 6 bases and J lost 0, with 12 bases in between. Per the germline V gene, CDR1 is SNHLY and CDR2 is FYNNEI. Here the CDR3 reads CASSSSRASYNEQFF. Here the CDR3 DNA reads TGTGCCAGCAGCTCCTCGCGGGCCTCCTACAATGAGCAGTTCTTC.

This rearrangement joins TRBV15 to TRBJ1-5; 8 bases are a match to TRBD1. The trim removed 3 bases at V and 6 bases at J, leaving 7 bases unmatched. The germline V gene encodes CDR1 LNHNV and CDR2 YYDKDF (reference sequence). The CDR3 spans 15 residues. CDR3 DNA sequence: TGTGCCACCAGCAGGAGACAGGGGAAGGGTCAGCCCCAGCATTTT. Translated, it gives CATSRRQGKGQPQHF.

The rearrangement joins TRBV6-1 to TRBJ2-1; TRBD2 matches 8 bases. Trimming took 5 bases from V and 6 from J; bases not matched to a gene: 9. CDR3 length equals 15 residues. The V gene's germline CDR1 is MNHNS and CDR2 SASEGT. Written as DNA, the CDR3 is TGTGCCAGCAGTCGGGGGGGGCGAGGCCTCAATGAGCAGTTCTTC. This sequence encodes CASSRGGRGLNEQFF.

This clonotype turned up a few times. CDR3 loop: CSAREPPRGGADTQYF. CDR3 in DNA: TGCAGTGCTAGGGAGCCCCCCAGAGGGGGGGCCGATACGCAGTATTTT. This chain joins TRBV20-1 and TRBJ2-3, with D tentatively TRBD2 (7 bases). CDR1 DFQATT and CDR2 SNEGSKA come from the germline V gene (reference sequence). V shed 3 bases and J shed 6 bases, with 22 bases lying between them. The CDR3 runs to 16 residues.

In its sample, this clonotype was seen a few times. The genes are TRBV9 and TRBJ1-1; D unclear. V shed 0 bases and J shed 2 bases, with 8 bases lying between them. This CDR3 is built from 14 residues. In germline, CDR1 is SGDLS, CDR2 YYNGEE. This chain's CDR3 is CASSVEPGNTEAFF. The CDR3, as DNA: TGTGCCAGCAGCGTAGAACCGGGCAACACTGAAGCTTTCTTT. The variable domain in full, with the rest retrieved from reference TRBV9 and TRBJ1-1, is DSGVTQTPKHLITATGQRVTLRCSPRSGDLSVYWYQQSLDQGLQFLIQYYNGEERAKGNILERFSAQQFPDLHSELNLSSLELGDSALYFCASSVEPGNTEAFFGQGTRLTVV.

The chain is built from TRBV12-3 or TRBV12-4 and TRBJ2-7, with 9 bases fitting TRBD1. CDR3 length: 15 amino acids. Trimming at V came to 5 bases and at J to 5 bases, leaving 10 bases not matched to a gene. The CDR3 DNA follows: TGTGCCAGCAGTGATACAGGGGGCAGTTTAAACGAGCAGTACTTC. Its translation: CASSDTGGSLNEQYF.

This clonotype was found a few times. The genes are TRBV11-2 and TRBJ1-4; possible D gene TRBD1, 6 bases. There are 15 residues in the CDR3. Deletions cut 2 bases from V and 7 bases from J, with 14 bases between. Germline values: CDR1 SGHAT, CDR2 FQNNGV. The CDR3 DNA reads TGTGCCAGCAGCTTAATCCGAGGGGGGGTTGAAAAACTGTTTTTT. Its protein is CASSLIRGGVEKLFF.

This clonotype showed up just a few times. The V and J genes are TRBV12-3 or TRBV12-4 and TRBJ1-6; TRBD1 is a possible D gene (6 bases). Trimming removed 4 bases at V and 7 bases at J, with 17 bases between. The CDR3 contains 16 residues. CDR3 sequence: CASSSQGANRNSPLHF. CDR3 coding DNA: TGTGCCAGCAGTTCACAGGGCGCGAATAGGAATTCACCCCTCCACTTT.

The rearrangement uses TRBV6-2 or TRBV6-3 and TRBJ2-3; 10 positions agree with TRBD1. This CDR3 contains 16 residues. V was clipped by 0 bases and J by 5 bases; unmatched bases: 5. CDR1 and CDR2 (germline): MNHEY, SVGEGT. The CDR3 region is CASSYSDRGSIDTQYF. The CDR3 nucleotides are TGTGCCAGCAGTTACTCGGACAGGGGGAGTATAGATACGCAGTATTTT.

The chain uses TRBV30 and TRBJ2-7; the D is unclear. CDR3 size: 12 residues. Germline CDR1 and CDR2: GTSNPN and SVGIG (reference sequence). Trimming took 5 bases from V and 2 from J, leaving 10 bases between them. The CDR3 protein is CAWGVSAYEQYF. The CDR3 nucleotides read TGTGCCTGGGGGGTCTCAGCCTACGAGCAGTACTTC.

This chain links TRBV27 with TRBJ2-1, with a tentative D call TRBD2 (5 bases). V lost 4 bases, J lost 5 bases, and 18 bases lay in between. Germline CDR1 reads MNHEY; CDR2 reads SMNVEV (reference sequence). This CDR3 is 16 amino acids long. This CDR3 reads CASSSPLHGGHNEQFF. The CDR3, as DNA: TGTGCCAGCAGTTCCCCCCTGCATGGAGGCCACAATGAGCAGTTCTTC.

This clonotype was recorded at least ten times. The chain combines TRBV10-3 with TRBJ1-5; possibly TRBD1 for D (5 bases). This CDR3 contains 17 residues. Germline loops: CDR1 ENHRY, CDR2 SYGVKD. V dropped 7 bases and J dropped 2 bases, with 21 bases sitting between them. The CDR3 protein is CAIIRGFGAKGNQPQHF. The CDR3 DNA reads TGTGCCATCATTCGGGGCTTCGGCGCGAAGGGCAATCAGCCCCAGCATTTT.

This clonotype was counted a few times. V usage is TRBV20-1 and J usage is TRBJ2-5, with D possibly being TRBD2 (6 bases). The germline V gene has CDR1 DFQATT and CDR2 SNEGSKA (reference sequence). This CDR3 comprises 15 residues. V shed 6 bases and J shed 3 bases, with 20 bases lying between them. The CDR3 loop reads CSATLVGRGEETQYF. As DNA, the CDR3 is TGCAGTGCCACTCTGGTGGGGCGCGGGGAAGAGACCCAGTACTTC.

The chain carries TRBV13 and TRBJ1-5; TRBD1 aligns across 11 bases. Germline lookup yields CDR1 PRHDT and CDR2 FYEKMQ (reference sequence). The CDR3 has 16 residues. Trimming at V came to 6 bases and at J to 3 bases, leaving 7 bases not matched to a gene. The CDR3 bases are TGTGCCAGCAGTAAACGGGACAGGGGGATCAATCAGCCCCAGCATTTT. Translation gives CASSKRDRGINQPQHF.

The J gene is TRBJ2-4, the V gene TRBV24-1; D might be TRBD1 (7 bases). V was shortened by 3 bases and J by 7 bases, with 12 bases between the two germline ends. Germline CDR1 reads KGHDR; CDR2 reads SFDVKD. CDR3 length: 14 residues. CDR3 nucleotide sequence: TGTGCCACCAGTGATCCCAGGGGGGAGAACATTCAGTACTTC. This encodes CATSDPRGENIQYF.

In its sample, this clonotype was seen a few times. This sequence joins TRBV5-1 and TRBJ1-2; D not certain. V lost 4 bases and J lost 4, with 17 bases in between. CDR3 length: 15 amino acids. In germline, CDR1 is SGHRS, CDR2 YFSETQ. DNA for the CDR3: TGCGCCAGCAGCGGTCGAGCGGGCAGGTCCTATGGCTACACCTTC. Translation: CASSGRAGRSYGYTF. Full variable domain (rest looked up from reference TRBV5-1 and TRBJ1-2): KAGVTQTPRYLIKTRGQQVTLSCSPISGHRSVSWYQQTPGQGLQFLFEYFSETQRNKGNFPGRFSGRQFSNSRSEMNVSTLELGDSALYLCASSGRAGRSYGYTFGSGTRLTVV.

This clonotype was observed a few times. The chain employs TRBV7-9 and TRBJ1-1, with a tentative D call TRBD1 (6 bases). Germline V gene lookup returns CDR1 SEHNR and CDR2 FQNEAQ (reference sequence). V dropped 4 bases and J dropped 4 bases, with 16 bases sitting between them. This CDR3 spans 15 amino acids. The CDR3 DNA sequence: TGTGCCAGCAGCTCCCTTAGGGGGGGTAGCACTGAAGCTTTCTTT. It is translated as CASSSLRGGSTEAFF.

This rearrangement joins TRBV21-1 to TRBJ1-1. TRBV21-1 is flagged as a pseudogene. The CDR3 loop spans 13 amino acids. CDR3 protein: CANPWRTNTEAFF. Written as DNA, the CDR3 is TGTGCCAACCCGTGGAGGACGAACACTGAAGCTTTCTTT.

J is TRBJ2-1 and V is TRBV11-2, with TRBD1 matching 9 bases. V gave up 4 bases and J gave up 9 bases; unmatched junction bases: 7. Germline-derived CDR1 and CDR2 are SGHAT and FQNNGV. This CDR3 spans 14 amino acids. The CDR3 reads CASSSGTGLFEQFF. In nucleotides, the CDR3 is TGTGCCAGCAGCTCCGGGACAGGGCTTTTTGAGCAGTTCTTC.

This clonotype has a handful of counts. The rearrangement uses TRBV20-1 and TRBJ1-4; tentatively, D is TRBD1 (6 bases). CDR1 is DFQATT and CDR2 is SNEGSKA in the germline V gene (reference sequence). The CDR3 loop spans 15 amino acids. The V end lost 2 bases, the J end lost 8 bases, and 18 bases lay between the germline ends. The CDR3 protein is CSARPPGTQLEKLFF. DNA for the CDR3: TGCAGTGCTAGACCACCCGGGACACAACTCGAAAAACTGTTTTTT.

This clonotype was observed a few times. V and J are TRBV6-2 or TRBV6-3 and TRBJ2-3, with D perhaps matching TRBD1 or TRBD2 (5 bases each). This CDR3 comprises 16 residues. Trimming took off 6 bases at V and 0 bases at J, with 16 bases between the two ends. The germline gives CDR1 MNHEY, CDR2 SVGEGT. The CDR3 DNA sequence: TGTGCCAGCAGGCCCCCGGGACGCCCAAGCACAGATACGCAGTATTTT. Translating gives CASRPPGRPSTDTQYF.

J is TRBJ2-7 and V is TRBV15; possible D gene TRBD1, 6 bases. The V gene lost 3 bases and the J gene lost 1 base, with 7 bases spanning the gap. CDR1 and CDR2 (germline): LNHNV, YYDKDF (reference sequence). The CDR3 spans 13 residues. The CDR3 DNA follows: TGTGCCACCAGCAGCGGACAGTCCTACGAGCAGTACTTC. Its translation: CATSSGQSYEQYF.